These 10 T cell receptor beta chains were all obtained from the same sample, sequenced in a study of post-analysis software for immune sequencing data. Study-level results: Patients showed TRBV5-6, TRBV5-1 and TRBV20-1 among 4 or 5 TRBV segments more frequent than in controls.

The antigens these receptors bind are not known. Unique molecular identifiers tagged the TCR beta cDNA libraries. TCRdb fed the PCR reads into MiXCR, producing one record per CDR3 protein. The sample carries 400,000 to 500,000 distinct CDR3 sequences, 39% recorded once. The sample taken for sequencing was blood. The source is a girl between 2 and 10 years old with multiple sclerosis.

This chain uses TRBV5-1 with TRBJ2-1; maybe TRBD1 (6 bases). Deletions cut 4 bases from V and 4 bases from J, with 12 bases between. CDR3 length equals 14 residues. Germline V gene sequence: CDR1 SGHRS, CDR2 YFSETQ. CDR3 DNA sequence: TGCGCCAGCAGCACCGGACAGCCGTACAATGAGCAGTTCTTC. Translating gives CASSTGQPYNEQFF. The full variable domain, rest sourced from reference TRBV5-1 and TRBJ2-1, is KAGVTQTPRYLIKTRGQQVTLSCSPISGHRSVSWYQQTPGQGLQFLFEYFSETQRNKGNFPGRFSGRQFSNSRSEMNVSTLELGDSALYLCASSTGQPYNEQFFGPGTRLTVL.

This clonotype was recorded a few times. The J gene is TRBJ2-7, the V gene TRBV6-5; 9 bases are a match to TRBD1. This CDR3 is 14 amino acids long. V shed 2 bases, J shed 4 bases, and the junction held 3 bases outside the gene matches. Germline CDR1 MNHEY, CDR2 SVGAGI. The CDR3 here is CASSYTGQGYEQYF. The CDR3 nucleotides read TGTGCCAGCAGTTACACGGGACAGGGATACGAGCAGTACTTC.

This clonotype showed up just a few times. The chain links TRBV29-1 to TRBJ1-1; possible D gene TRBD1, 5 bases. Trimming stripped 1 base from V and 3 bases from J, with 12 bases between. This CDR3 contains 14 residues. Germline V gene sequence: CDR1 SQVTM, CDR2 ANQGSEA. The CDR3 loop reads CSVEARFRDTEAFF. As DNA, the CDR3 is TGCAGCGTTGAAGCGCGGTTCAGGGACACTGAAGCTTTCTTT.

V usage is TRBV28 and J usage is TRBJ2-7, with D perhaps matching TRBD2 (6 bases). The V gene's germline CDR1 is MDHEN and CDR2 SYDVKM. The CDR3 has 15 residues. The V end lost 2 bases, the J end lost 1 base, and 12 bases lay between the germline ends. In DNA form, the CDR3 reads TGTGCCAGCAGTTTAGGTGGGGGGTTTTCCTACGAGCAGTACTTC. Protein: CASSLGGGFSYEQYF.

V gene TRBV20-1 combines with J gene TRBJ2-7, with TRBD2 identical over 12 bases. Germline assignment: CDR1 DFQATT and CDR2 SNEGSKA (reference sequence). The CDR3 covers 15 residues. The junction had 6 bases not matched to a gene; V was cut back by 6 bases and J by 0 bases. DNA of the CDR3: TGCAGTGCCAGACTAGCGGGGGACTCCTCCTACGAGCAGTACTTC. The encoded protein is CSARLAGDSSYEQYF.

In this sample, this clonotype turned up a few times. The chain joins TRBV7-8 to TRBJ2-7; 8 nucleotides match TRBD1. The V gene's germline CDR1 is SGHVS and CDR2 FQNEAQ. V lost 4 bases and J lost 5; bases outside the gene matches: 10. CDR3 length: 15 residues. The CDR3 DNA follows: TGTGCCAGCAGCTCCCAGGGGGCAGGATTCCACGAGCAGTACTTC. This gives the protein CASSSQGAGFHEQYF.

This clonotype was observed a few times. The J gene is TRBJ2-3, the V gene TRBV28; 7 bases map to TRBD2. The CDR3 contains 12 residues. Germline assignment: CDR1 MDHEN and CDR2 SYDVKM. After removal of 11 bases from V and 2 bases from J, the junction contained 4 bases not matched to a gene. The CDR3 loop is CAGGGPTDTQYF. The CDR3 DNA reads as TGTGCCGGGGGGGGTCCCACAGATACGCAGTATTTT.

V usage is TRBV21-1 and J usage is TRBJ2-7; the table names TRBD1, a call not compared with the DNA. TRBV21-1 is listed as a pseudogene. The CDR3 has 15 amino acids. CDR3 sequence (DNA): TGTGCCAGCAGCAGGCCTAGGGGGCTGCGCTACGAGCAGTACTTC. Its protein product is CASSRPRGLRYEQYF.

Comment on this clonotype: The junction departs from the called germline gene at one end, perhaps through a read error. The rearrangement joins TRBV6-5 to TRBJ2-7; TRBD2 might be the D (7 bases). CDR3 length equals 14 residues. The germline CDR1 and CDR2 sequences are MNHEY and SVGAGI. CDR3 residues: CAGSPSGGGYEQYF. The CDR3, as DNA: TGTGCCGGCAGTCCTAGCGGAGGGGGGTACGAGCAGTACTTC.

The J gene is TRBJ2-1, the V gene TRBV14, with 7 bases that match TRBD1. The CDR3 length is 16 residues. Germline V gives CDR1 SGHDN, CDR2 FVKESK. V gave up 1 base and J gave up 0 bases; unmatched junction bases: 3. CDR3 DNA: TGTGCCAGCAGCCAAGGGACAGGAGCCTCCTACAATGAGCAGTTCTTC. This sequence encodes CASSQGTGASYNEQFF.